A selection of T cell receptor beta chains follows, all from one sample in a study of PD-1 blockade in classical Hodgkin lymphoma. Sequenced by immunoSEQ multiplex PCR; TCRdb stores in-frame clones only, minus some. The sample holds just over 60,000 clones; 70% to 90% are singletons and the top ten take under 15%. The source material was peripheral blood mononuclear cells (PBMCs), sampled at baseline. The receptors shown here come from a human donor with classical Hodgkin lymphoma. Each CDR3 is given with its conserved first and last residue. D genes are given only for firm matches. Clone sizes are given selectively: once, few, many, or a class where the clone is expanded.

clone_size	v_call	j_call	d_call	cdr3_nt	cdr3_aa
once	TRBV7-2	TRBJ1-1	NA	TGTGCCAGCAGCATGACGGGGGGGAGCATTGAAGCTTTCTTT	CASSMTGGSIEAFF
NA	TRBV28	TRBJ2-7	TRBD2	TGTGCCAGCAGTTTCGGACTAGCGGGGTTCTACGAGCAGTACTTC	CASSFGLAGFYEQYF
once	TRBV19	TRBJ1-5	NA	TGTGCCAGTAGTATAAGTTTCAGCGCAGTTCAGCCCCAGCATTTT	CASSISFSAVQPQHF
once	TRBV7-2	TRBJ2-3	NA	TGTGCCAGCAGCTTAGGACTAGGCTACACAGATACGCAGTATTTT	CASSLGLGYTDTQYF
few	TRBV15	TRBJ1-5	NA	TGTGCCACCAGCAGACAGGGGTCGCCCCAGCATTTT	CATSRQGSPQHF
NA	TRBV7-9	TRBJ2-1	NA	TGTGCCAGCAGCCCCTTTGTTGAGCAGTTCTTC	CASSPFVEQFF
NA	TRBV30	TRBJ1-3	NA	TGTGCCTGGGGTCTCGACGGAGGGGGAAACACCATATATTTT	CAWGLDGGGNTIYF
NA	TRBV4-2	TRBJ2-6	NA	TGTGCCAGCAGCCAAGAATCCGGGTCCGGGGCCAACGTCCTGACTTTC	CASSQESGSGANVLTF
NA	TRBV19	TRBJ2-7	NA	TGTGCCAGTAGCCTGACAGGAGCTACCTACGAGCAGTACTTC	CASSLTGATYEQYF
NA	TRBV7-9	TRBJ1-1	NA	TGTGCCAGCAGCCTTGCCGGTACGGTCACTGAAGCTTTCTTT	CASSLAGTVTEAFF
once	TRBV4-2	TRBJ2-7	NA	TGTGCCAGCAGCCCTCGGGGCGGGTCATCCTACGAGCAGTACTTC	CASSPRGGSSYEQYF
NA	TRBV9	TRBJ1-3	NA	TGTGCCAGCAGCGGTGGACAGCCTGGAAACACCATATATTTT	CASSGGQPGNTIYF
NA	TRBV14	TRBJ1-2	TRBD1	TGTGCCAGCAGCCAATCGACAGGGATCTCTGGCTACACCTTC	CASSQSTGISGYTF
NA	TRBV7-6	TRBJ2-7	NA	TGTGCCAGCAGCTCACGGCCCTACGAGCAGTACTTC	CASSSRPYEQYF
NA	TRBV6-6	TRBJ1-2	TRBD1	TGTGCCAGCAGTTACTCAGGACAGGTCGGCGGCTACACCTTC	CASSYSGQVGGYTF
once	TRBV18	TRBJ2-7	NA	TGTGCCAGCTCACCCCCTCCCGCGGACAGAAGAAGGTACGAGCAGTACTTC	CASSPPPADRRRYEQYF
NA	TRBV7-9	TRBJ1-2	TRBD1	TGTGCCAGCAGCGGGCAATGGGACAGGGATAGGTTTGGCTACACCTTC	CASSGQWDRDRFGYTF
NA	TRBV27	TRBJ2-3	TRBD1	TGTGCCAGCAGTCTCGGACAGGGTCGACATACGCAGTATTTT	CASSLGQGRHTQYF
NA	TRBV11-2	TRBJ1-3	NA	TGTGCCAGCAGCCCTATATCTGACTCTGGAAACACCATATATTTT	CASSPISDSGNTIYF
NA	TRBV30	TRBJ1-3	TRBD1	TGTGCCTGGAGCGAGGACAGGGCTGGGAACACCATATATTTT	CAWSEDRAGNTIYF
NA	TRBV27	TRBJ2-1	NA	TGTGCCAGCAGTTTAAGCAGGGGGGTCTCCTACAATGAGCAGTTCTTC	CASSLSRGVSYNEQFF
NA	TRBV5-1	TRBJ2-5	NA	TGCGCCAGCAGCTTGGTCCAAGAGACCCAGTACTTC	CASSLVQETQYF
NA	TRBV4-2	TRBJ1-6	TRBD1	TGTGCCAGCAGCCAGGGAAGGGTAGGACAGGGTAATCCACCCCTCCACTTT	CASSQGRVGQGNPPLHF
few	TRBV4-3	TRBJ2-7	NA	TGCGCCAGCAGCCAAGGCGACGAGGCAGGGCTTTCCTACGAGCAGTACTTC	CASSQGDEAGLSYEQYF
NA	TRBV6-1	TRBJ2-7	NA	TGTGCCAGCAGTGAGGGGGTGATGAGCTCCTACGAGCAGTACTTC	CASSEGVMSSYEQYF
NA	TRBV30	TRBJ1-1	TRBD1	TGTGCCTCCGGGACAGGGGGCGTTAAGGCTGAAGCTTTCTTT	CASGTGGVKAEAFF